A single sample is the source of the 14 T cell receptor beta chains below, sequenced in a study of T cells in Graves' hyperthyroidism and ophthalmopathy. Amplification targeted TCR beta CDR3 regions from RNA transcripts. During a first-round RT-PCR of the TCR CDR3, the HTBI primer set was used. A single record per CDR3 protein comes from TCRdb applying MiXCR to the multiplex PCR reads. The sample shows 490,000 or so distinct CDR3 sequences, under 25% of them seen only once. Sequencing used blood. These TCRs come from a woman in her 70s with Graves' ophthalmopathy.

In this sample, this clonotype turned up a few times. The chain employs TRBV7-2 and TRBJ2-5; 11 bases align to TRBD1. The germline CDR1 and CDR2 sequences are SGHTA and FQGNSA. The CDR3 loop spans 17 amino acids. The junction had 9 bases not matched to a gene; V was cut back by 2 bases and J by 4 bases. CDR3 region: CASSLSEAGQGGETQYF. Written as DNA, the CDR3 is TGTGCCAGCAGCTTATCCGAGGCGGGACAGGGGGGAGAGACCCAGTACTTC. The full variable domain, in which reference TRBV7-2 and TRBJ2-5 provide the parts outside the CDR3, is GAGVSQSPSNKVTEKGKDVELRCDPISGHTALYWYRQSLGQGLEFLIYFQGNSAPDKSGLPSDRFSAERTGGSVSTLTIQRTQQEDSAVYLCASSLSEAGQGGETQYFGPGTRLLVL.

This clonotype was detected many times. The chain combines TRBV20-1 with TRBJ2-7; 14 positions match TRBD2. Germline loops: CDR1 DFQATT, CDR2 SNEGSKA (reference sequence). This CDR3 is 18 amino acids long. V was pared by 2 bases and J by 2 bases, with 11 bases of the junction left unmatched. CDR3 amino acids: CSARQTSGRVNAPYEQYF. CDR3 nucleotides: TGCAGTGCTAGACAGACTAGCGGGAGGGTAAACGCCCCCTACGAGCAGTACTTC.

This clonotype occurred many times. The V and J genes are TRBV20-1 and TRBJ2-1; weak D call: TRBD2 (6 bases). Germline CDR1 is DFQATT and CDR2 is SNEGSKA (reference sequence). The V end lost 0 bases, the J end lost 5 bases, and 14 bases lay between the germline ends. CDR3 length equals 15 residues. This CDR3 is CSARDQRALDNEQFF. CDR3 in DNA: TGCAGTGCTAGAGATCAGCGGGCCCTAGACAATGAGCAGTTCTTC.

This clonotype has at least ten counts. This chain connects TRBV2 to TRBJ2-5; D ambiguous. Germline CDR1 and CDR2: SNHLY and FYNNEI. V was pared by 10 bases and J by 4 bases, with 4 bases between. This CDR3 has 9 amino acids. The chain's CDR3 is CATRETQYF. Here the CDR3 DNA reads TGTGCCACAAGAGAGACCCAGTACTTC.

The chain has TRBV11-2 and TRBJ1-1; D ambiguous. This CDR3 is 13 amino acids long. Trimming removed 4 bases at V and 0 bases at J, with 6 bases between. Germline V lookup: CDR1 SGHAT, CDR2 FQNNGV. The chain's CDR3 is CASSYPLNTEAFF. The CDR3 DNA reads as TGTGCCAGCAGCTACCCATTGAACACTGAAGCTTTCTTT.

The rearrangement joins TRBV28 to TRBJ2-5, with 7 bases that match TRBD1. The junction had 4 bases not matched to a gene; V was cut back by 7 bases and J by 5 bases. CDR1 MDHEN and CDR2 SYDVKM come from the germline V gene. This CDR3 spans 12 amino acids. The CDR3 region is CASTTGAETQYF. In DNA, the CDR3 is TGTGCCAGCACCACAGGGGCGGAGACCCAGTACTTC.

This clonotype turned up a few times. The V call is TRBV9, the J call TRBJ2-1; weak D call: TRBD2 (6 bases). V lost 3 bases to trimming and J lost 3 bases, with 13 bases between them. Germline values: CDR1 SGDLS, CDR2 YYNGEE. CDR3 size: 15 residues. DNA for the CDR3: TGTGCCAGCAGCGCCGGGACTGGAGACTACAATGAGCAGTTCTTC. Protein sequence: CASSAGTGDYNEQFF. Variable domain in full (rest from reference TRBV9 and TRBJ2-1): DSGVTQTPKHLITATGQRVTLRCSPRSGDLSVYWYQQSLDQGLQFLIQYYNGEERAKGNILERFSAQQFPDLHSELNLSSLELGDSALYFCASSAGTGDYNEQFFGPGTRLTVL.

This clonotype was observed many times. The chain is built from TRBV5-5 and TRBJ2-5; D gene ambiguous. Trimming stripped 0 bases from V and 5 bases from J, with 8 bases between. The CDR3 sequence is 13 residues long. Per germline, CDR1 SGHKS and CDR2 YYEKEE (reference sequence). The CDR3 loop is CASSLGVRETQYF. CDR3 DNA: TGTGCCAGCAGCTTGGGTGTGCGGGAGACCCAGTACTTC.

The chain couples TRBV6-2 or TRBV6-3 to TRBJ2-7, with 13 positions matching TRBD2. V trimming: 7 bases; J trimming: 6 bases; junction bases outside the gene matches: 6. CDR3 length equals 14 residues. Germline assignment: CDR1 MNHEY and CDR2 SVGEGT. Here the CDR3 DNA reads TGTGCCAGCATAGAACTAGCGGGAGGGGGCGAGCAGTACTTC. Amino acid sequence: CASIELAGGGEQYF.

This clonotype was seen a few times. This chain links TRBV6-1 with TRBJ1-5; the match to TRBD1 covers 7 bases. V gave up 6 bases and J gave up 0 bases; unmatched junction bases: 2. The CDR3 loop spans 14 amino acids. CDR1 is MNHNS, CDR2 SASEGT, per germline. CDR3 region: CASRGQNSNQPQHF. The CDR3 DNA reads TGTGCCAGCAGGGGACAGAATAGCAATCAGCCCCAGCATTTT.

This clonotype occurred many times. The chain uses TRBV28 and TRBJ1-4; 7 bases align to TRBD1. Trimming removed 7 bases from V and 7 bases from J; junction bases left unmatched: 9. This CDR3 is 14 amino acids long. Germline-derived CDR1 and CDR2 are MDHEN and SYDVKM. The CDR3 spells CASTFDRASEKLFF. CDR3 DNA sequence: TGTGCCAGCACCTTTGACAGGGCCAGTGAAAAACTGTTTTTT.

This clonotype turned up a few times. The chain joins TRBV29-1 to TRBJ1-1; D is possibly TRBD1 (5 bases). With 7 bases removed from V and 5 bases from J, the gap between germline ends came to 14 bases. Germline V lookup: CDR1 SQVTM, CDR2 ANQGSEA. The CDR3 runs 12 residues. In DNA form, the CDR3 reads TGCAGCGGGGGGGAGAGTGGAACTGAAGCTTTCTTT. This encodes CSGGESGTEAFF. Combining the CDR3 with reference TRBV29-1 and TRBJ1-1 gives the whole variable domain SAVISQKPSRDICQRGTSLTIQCQVDSQVTMMFWYRQQPGQSLTLIATANQGSEATYESGFVIDKFPISRPNLTFSTLTVSNMSPEDSSIYLCSGGESGTEAFFGQGTRLTVV.

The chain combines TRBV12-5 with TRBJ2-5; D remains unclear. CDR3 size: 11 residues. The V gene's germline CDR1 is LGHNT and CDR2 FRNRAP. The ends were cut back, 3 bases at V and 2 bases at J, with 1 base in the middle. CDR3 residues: CASGLQETQYF. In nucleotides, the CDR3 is TGTGCTAGTGGTTTACAAGAGACCCAGTACTTC.

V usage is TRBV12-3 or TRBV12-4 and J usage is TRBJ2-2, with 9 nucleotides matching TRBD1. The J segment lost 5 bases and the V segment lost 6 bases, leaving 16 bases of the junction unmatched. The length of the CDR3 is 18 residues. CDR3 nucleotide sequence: TGTGCCAGCAGAGCACCCTTATCGGGACAGGGTTTTACCGGGGAGCTGTTTTTT. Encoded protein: CASRAPLSGQGFTGELFF.